The present T cell receptor beta chain was sequenced within a study of T cell responses to AZD1222 COVID-19 vaccine. The CDR3 extends over 15 amino acids. V was pared by 4 bases and J by 3 bases, with 6 bases of the junction left unmatched. Per germline, CDR1 SGDLS and CDR2 YYNGEE. Data came from immunoSEQ multiplex PCR; TCRdb stores just in-frame clones and leaves some out. The profile covers fewer than 120,000 clones, with roughly 92% appearing a single time and more than 2% taken by the ten largest. The V gene is TRBV9, the J gene TRBJ2-1; 8 bases are a match to TRBD1. This sample comprised peripheral blood, obtained 28 days after the second AZD1222 dose. The origin of this receptor is an adult who received the AZD1222 COVID-19 vaccine. The CDR3: CASSFDRGSYNEQFF. The CDR3 bases are TGTGCCAGCAGCTTCGACAGGGGAAGCTACAATGAGCAGTTCTTC.